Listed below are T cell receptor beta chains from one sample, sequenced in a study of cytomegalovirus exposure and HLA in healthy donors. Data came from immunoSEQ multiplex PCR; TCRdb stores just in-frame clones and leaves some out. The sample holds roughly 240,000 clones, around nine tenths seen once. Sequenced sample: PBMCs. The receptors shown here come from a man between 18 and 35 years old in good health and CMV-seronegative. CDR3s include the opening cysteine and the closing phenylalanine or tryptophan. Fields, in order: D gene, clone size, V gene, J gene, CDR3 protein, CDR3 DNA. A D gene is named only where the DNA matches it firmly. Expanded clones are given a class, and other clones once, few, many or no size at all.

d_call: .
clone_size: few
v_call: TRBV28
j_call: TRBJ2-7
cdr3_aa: CASRQGHSYEQYF
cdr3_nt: TGTGCCAGCAGGCAGGGGCACTCCTACGAGCAGTACTTC

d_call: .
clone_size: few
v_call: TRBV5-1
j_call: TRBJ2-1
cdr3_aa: CASSPQVSYNEQFF
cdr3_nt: TGCGCCAGCAGTCCACAGGTCTCCTACAATGAGCAGTTCTTC

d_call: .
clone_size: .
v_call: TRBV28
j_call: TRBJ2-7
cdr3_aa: CASSLGGRSYEQYF
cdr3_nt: TGTGCCAGCAGTTTAGGGGGCAGAAGTTACGAGCAGTACTTC

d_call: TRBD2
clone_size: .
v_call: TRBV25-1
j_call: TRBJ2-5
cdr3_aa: CASSFGGSVETQYF
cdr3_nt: TGTGCCAGCAGTTTTGGCGGGAGCGTGGAGACCCAGTACTTC

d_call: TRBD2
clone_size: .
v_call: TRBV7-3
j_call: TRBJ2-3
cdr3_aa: CASSLLAGVGTDTQYF
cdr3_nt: TGTGCCAGCAGCTTACTAGCGGGAGTAGGTACAGATACGCAGTATTTT

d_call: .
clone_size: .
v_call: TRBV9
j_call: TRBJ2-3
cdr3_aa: CASSARLVGDTQYF
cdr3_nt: TGTGCCAGCAGCGCCCGACTAGTGGGGGATACGCAGTATTTT

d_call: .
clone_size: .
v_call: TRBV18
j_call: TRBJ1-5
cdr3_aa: CASSLHPGEQPQHF
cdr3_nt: TGTGCCAGCTCCCTACACCCAGGTGAGCAGCCCCAGCATTTT

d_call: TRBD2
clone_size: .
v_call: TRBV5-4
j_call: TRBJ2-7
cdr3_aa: CASSSSGGAYEQYF
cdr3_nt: TGTGCCAGCAGCTCTAGCGGGGGGGCCTACGAGCAGTACTTC

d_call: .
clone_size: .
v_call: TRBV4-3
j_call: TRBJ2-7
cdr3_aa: CASSQGAGEYEQYF
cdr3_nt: TGCGCCAGCAGCCAAGGGGCAGGGGAATACGAGCAGTACTTC

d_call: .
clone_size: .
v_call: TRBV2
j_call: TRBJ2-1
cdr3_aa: CASSLGGTYTNEQFF
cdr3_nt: TGTGCCAGCAGCCTAGGCGGGACTTACACCAATGAGCAGTTCTTC

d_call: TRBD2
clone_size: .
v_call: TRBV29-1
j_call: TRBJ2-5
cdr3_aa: CSVDEGAGNQYF
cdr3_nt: TGCAGCGTTGACGAAGGAGCGGGAAACCAGTACTTC

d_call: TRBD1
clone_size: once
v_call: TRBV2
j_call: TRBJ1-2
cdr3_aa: CASRTGTGERGYTF
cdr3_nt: TGTGCCAGCAGGACTGGGACAGGGGAGAGAGGCTACACCTTC

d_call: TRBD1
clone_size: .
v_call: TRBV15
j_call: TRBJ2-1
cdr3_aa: CATKNKTGAYGNEQFF
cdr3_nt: TGTGCCACCAAAAACAAGACAGGGGCGTACGGCAATGAGCAGTTCTTC

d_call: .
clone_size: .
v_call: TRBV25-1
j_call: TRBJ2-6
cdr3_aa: CASAGIRANVLTF
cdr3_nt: TGTGCCAGCGCGGGAATACGGGCCAACGTCCTGACTTTC

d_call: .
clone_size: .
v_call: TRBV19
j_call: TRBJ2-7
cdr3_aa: CASSNGGSSYEQYF
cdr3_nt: TGTGCCAGTAGTAACGGGGGTAGCTCCTACGAGCAGTACTTC

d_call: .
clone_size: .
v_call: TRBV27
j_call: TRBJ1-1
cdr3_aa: CATRDTMNTEAFF
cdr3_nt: TGTGCCACCCGGGACACTATGAACACTGAAGCTTTCTTT

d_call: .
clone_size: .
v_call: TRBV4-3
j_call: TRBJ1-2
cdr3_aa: CASSQERGQGFGGYTF
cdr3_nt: TGCGCCAGCAGCCAAGAAAGGGGCCAGGGCTTCGGTGGCTACACCTTC

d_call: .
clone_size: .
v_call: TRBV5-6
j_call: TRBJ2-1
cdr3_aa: CASSWRPGEGQFF
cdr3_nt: TGTGCCAGCAGCTGGAGACCAGGGGAGGGGCAGTTCTTC

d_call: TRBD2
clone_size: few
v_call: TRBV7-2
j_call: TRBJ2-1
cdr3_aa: CASSYKQGSGLAFRNEQFF
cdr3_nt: TGTGCCAGCAGCTATAAACAGGGTTCAGGACTAGCGTTCAGGAATGAGCAGTTCTTC

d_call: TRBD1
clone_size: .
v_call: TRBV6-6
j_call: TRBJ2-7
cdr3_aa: CASSVGQGGFYEQYF
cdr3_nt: TGTGCCAGCAGTGTCGGACAGGGAGGTTTTTACGAGCAGTACTTC

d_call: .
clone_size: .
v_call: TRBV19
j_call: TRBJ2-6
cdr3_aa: CASSPRHISGANVLTF
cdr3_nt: TGTGCCAGTAGTCCGAGACATATCTCTGGGGCCAACGTCCTGACTTTC

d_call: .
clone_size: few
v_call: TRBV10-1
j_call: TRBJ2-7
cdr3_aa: CARSPRGPYEQYF
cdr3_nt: TGCGCCAGGTCCCCCAGGGGCCCCTACGAGCAGTACTTC

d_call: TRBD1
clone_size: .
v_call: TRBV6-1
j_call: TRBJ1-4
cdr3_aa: CASRDRVSKEKLFF
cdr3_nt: TGTGCCAGCAGAGACAGGGTGTCTAAAGAAAAACTGTTTTTT

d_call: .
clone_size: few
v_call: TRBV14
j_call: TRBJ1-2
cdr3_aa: CASSRWLAGYTF
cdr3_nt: TGTGCCAGCAGCCGTTGGTTGGCTGGCTACACCTTC

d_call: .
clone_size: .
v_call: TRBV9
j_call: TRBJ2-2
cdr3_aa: CASSVGQSAGELFF
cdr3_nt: TGTGCCAGCAGCGTAGGGCAAAGCGCCGGGGAGCTGTTTTTT

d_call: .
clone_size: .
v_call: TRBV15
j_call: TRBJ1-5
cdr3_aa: CATSTRQYSNQPQHF
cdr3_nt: TGTGCCACCAGCACCAGACAGTATAGCAATCAGCCCCAGCATTTT

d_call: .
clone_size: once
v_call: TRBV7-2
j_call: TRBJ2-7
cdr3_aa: CASSNVGGSYEQYF
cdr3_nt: TGTGCCAGCAGCAATGTGGGGGGCTCCTACGAGCAGTACTTC

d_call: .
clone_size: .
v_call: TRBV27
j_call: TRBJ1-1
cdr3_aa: CASSLSWLTEAFF
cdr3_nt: TGTGCCAGCAGTTTATCGTGGCTCACTGAAGCTTTCTTT

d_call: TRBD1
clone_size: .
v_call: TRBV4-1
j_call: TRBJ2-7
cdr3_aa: CASSPGQGTYEQYF
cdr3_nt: TGCGCCAGCAGCCCGGGACAGGGGACTTACGAGCAGTACTTC

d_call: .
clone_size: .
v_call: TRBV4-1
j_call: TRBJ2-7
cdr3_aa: CASSPVYSGPSYEQYF
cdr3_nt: TGCGCCAGCAGCCCCGTTTATAGCGGCCCCTCCTACGAGCAGTACTTC

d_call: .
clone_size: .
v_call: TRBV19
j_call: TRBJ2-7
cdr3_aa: CASSISGLAYEQYF
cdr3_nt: TGTGCCAGTAGCATCAGCGGTCTAGCGTACGAGCAGTACTTC

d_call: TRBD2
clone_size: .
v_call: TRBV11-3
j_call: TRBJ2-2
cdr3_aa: CASSLRGGSGELFF
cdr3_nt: TGTGCCAGCAGCTTACGGGGGGGCTCCGGGGAGCTGTTTTTT

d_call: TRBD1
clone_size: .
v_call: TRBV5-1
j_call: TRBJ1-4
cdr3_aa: CASSGSTGLNEKLFF
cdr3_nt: TGCGCCAGCAGCGGATCGACAGGGCTTAATGAAAAACTGTTTTTT

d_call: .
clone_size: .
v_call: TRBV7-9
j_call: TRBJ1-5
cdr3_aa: CASSSDSDSQPQHF
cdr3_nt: TGTGCCAGCAGCTCAGACAGTGACAGTCAGCCCCAGCATTTT

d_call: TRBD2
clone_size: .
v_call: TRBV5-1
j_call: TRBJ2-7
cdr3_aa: CASSFGLADYYEQYF
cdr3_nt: TGCGCCAGCAGCTTCGGACTAGCGGATTACTACGAGCAGTACTTC

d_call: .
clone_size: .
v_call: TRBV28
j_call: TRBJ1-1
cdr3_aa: CASSLRIGKTEAFF
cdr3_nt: TGTGCCAGCAGTTTGAGGATCGGGAAGACTGAAGCTTTCTTT

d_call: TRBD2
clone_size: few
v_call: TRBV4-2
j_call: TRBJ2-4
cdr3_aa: CASSQAASGNIQYF
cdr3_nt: TGTGCCAGCAGCCAAGCGGCTAGCGGAAACATTCAGTACTTC

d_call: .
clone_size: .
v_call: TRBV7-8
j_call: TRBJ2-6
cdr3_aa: CASSLLTTHGANVLTF
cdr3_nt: TGTGCCAGCAGCTTACTGACTACTCATGGGGCCAACGTCCTGACTTTC

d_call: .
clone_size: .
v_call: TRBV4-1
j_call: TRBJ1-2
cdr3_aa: CASSQGMTGGYGYTF
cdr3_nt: TGCGCCAGCAGCCAAGGGATGACGGGTGGCTATGGCTACACCTTC

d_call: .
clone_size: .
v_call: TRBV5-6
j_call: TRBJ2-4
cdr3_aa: CASSMGGGNNIQYF
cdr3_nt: TGTGCCAGCAGCATGGGTGGAGGGAACAACATTCAGTACTTC

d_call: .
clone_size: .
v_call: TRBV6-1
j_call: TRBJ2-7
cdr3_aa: CASGGALNYEQYF
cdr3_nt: TGTGCCAGCGGGGGGGCCTTAAACTACGAGCAGTACTTC

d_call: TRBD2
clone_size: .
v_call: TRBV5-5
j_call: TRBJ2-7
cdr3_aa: CASCRAGSSYEQYF
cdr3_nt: TGTGCCAGCTGCCGAGCGGGGTCATCCTACGAGCAGTACTTC

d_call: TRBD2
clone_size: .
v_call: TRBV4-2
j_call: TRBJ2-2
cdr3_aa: CASSQDTSAYTGELFF
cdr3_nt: TGTGCCAGCAGCCAAGATACTAGCGCTTACACCGGGGAGCTGTTTTTT

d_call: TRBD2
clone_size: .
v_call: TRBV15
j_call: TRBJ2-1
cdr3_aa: CATAGGGLAGLNEQFF
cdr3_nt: TGTGCCACCGCAGGAGGGGGGTTAGCGGGGTTAAATGAGCAGTTCTTC

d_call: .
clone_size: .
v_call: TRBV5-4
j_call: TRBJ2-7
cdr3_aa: CASSLDTYEQYF
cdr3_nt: TGTGCCAGCAGCTTAGACACCTACGAGCAGTACTTC